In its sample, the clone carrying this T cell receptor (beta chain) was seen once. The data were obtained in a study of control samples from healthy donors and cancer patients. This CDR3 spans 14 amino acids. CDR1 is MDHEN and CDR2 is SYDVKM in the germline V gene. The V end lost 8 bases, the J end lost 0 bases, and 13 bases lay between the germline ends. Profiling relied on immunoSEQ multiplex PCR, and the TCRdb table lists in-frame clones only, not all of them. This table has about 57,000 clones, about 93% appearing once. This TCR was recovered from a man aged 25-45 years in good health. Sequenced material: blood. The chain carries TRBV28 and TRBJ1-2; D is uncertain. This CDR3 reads CASVDPGANYGYTF. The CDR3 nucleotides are TGTGCCAGCGTCGATCCCGGCGCTAACTATGGCTACACCTTC.